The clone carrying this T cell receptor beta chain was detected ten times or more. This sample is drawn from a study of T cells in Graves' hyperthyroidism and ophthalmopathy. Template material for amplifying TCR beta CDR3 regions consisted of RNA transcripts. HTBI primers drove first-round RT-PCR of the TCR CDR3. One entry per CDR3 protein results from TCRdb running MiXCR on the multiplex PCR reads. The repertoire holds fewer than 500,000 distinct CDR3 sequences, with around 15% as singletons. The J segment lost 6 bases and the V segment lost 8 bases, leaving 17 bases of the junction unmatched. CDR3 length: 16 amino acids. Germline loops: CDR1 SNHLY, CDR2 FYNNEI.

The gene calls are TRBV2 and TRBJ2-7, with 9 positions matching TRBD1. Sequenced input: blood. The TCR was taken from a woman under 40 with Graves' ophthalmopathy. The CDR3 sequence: CASLRGQGFVLGEQYF. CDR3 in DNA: TGTGCCAGCCTCCGAGGACAGGGGTTTGTCCTGGGCGAGCAGTACTTC.